This T cell receptor (beta chain) was retrieved from a study of CD8 T cells in ankylosing spondylitis. Trimming stripped 2 bases from V and 2 bases from J, with 7 bases between. The CDR3 contains 14 residues. Germline V gives CDR1 SGHAT, CDR2 FQNNGV. One entry per CDR3 protein, called by TCRdb with MiXCR from the 5' RACE reads. The table lists 180,000 or so distinct CDR3 sequences, under 14% of them singletons. This clonotype was recorded at least ten times. The V gene is TRBV11-2, the J gene TRBJ2-1; D uncertain. This sequence was found in a male donor with ankylosing spondylitis or in good health (not recorded which). The sequenced material came from blood, either unsorted or a sorted T cell fraction (not recorded which). This CDR3 reads CASSLLGPYNEQFF. CDR3 sequence (DNA): TGTGCCAGCAGCTTATTGGGTCCCTACAATGAGCAGTTCTTC.